This entry lists 25 T cell receptor beta chains sequenced from one sample in a study of T cell changes during pregnancy in multiple sclerosis. Sequencing used immunoSEQ multiplex PCR; TCRdb keeps in-frame clones, though not all of them. The data hold about 68,000 clones, with approximately 90% observed a single time. The starting material was peripheral blood, obtained in the third trimester of pregnancy. The origin of the receptors is a female donor with multiple sclerosis, enrolled in a pregnancy study.

This clone was recorded a few times. The chain uses TRBV7-2 and TRBJ2-5; D gene unclear. V was cut by 1 base and J by 7 bases, with 10 bases left in between. The CDR3 totals 13 residues. The germline V gene encodes CDR1 SGHTA and CDR2 FQGNSA. This CDR3 is CASSLVRSGTQYF. DNA of the CDR3: TGTGCCAGCAGCTTAGTACGGTCGGGGACCCAGTACTTC.

This chain joins TRBV6-5 and TRBJ1-1; D is perhaps TRBD1 (5 bases). The CDR3 spans 15 residues. The germline gives CDR1 MNHEY, CDR2 SVGAGI. Between the trimmed V and J ends, which lost 1 base and 4 bases, there was a span of 13 bases. The CDR3 DNA reads TGTGCCAGCAGTTACTTCGCGGGGCGTCCCACTGAAGCTTTCTTT. It encodes CASSYFAGRPTEAFF.

This clone was detected only once. The V gene is TRBV11-1, the J gene TRBJ2-2, with 7 bases lining up with TRBD1. The CDR3 totals 17 residues. CDR1 and CDR2 (germline): SGHAT, FQDESV (reference sequence). Germline trimming cut 5 bases from V and 8 bases from J; bases unmatched to any gene: 17. DNA of the CDR3: TGTGCCAGCAGCCTGGGACAAGGGGGCGCGGTGAGAGGGGAGCTGTTTTTT. It specifies CASSLGQGGAVRGELFF.

The V and J genes are TRBV9 and TRBJ1-2; a weak D match, TRBD1 (5 bases). The CDR3 covers 14 residues. With 4 bases removed from V and 1 base from J, the gap between germline ends came to 11 bases. The germline gives CDR1 SGDLS, CDR2 YYNGEE. The CDR3 loop reads CASSPDSYNYGYTF. CDR3 bases: TGTGCCAGCAGCCCAGACAGTTATAACTATGGCTACACCTTC.

The chain joins TRBV6-6 to TRBJ2-2; a possible D gene is TRBD1 (5 bases). Germline V CDR1 and CDR2: MNHNY, SVGAGI (reference sequence). V was shortened by 10 bases and J by 7 bases, with 10 bases between the two germline ends. This CDR3 spans 11 amino acids. The CDR3 is CATQGIGELFF. The CDR3 DNA reads as TGTGCCACCCAGGGCATCGGGGAGCTGTTTTTT.

The chain carries TRBV19 and TRBJ1-2; 9 bases fit TRBD1. Germline trimming cut 5 bases from V and 5 bases from J; bases unmatched to any gene: 9. The CDR3 has 15 residues. The germline V gene has CDR1 LNHDA and CDR2 SQIVND (reference sequence). CDR3 sequence reads: CASSPRTGVWYGYTF. The CDR3 DNA sequence: TGTGCCAGTAGTCCGAGGACAGGGGTTTGGTATGGCTACACCTTC.

The rearrangement uses TRBV19 and TRBJ1-2, with no clear D. There are 10 residues in the CDR3. Trimming removed 6 bases from V and 8 bases from J, with 7 bases in between. Germline values: CDR1 LNHDA, CDR2 SQIVND (reference sequence). CDR3 sequence reads: CASSYRGYTF. CDR3 DNA: TGTGCCAGTAGCTATCGCGGCTACACCTTC.

The gene calls are TRBV7-8 and TRBJ2-2; a possible D gene is TRBD2 (5 bases). Between the trimmed V and J ends, which lost 1 base and 4 bases, there was a span of 22 bases. The CDR3 sequence is 19 residues long. Per germline, CDR1 SGHVS and CDR2 FQNEAQ. Here the CDR3 DNA reads TGTGCCAGCAGCTTAGGTTACGGTTCGTCCGTTCGGGGCACCGGGGAGCTGTTTTTT. Its translation: CASSLGYGSSVRGTGELFF.

V is TRBV19 and J is TRBJ1-1, with D possibly being TRBD1 (5 bases). CDR3 length equals 12 residues. The V end was cut by 6 bases, the J end by 7 bases, with 12 bases between. Germline V gene data show CDR1 as LNHDA and CDR2 as SQIVND (reference sequence). CDR3 bases: TGTGCCAGTAGCAACAGGAATTATGAAGCTTTCTTT. Its translation is CASSNRNYEAFF. The variable domain in full, with the rest retrieved from reference TRBV19 and TRBJ1-1, is DGGITQSPKYLFRKEGQNVTLSCEQNLNHDAMYWYRQDPGQGLRLIYYSQIVNDFQKGDIAEGYSVSREKKESFPLTVTSAQKNPTAFYLCASSNRNYEAFFGQGTRLTVV.

The genes are TRBV19 and TRBJ1-5; weak D call: TRBD1 (5 bases). Germline CDR1 reads LNHDA; CDR2 reads SQIVND (reference sequence). The CDR3 consists of 15 residues. Between the trimmed V and J ends, which lost 3 bases and 6 bases, there was a span of 15 bases. DNA for the CDR3: TGTGCCAGTAGTATTAGCAGGGAGGACGGTCAGCCCCAGCATTTT. Encoded protein: CASSISREDGQPQHF.

The gene calls are TRBV7-9 and TRBJ1-5; D is ambiguous. The V end lost 2 bases, the J end lost 5 bases, and 10 bases lay between the germline ends. Germline CDR1 SEHNR, CDR2 FQNEAQ (reference sequence). The length of the CDR3 is 14 residues. The chain's CDR3 is CASSLLSGDQPQHF. The CDR3 coding sequence is TGTGCCAGCAGCTTACTTTCCGGGGATCAGCCCCAGCATTTT.

This clone showed up just a few times. The chain carries TRBV10-3 and TRBJ1-1; 7 nucleotides match TRBD1. In germline, CDR1 is ENHRY, CDR2 SYGVKD. The ends lost 6 bases at V and 6 bases at J; junction bases unmatched: 7. This CDR3 is built from 13 residues. CDR3 region: CAIRRDREAEAFF. The CDR3 coding sequence is TGTGCCATCAGACGAGACAGGGAGGCTGAAGCTTTCTTT.

V is TRBV6-5 and J is TRBJ1-1, with a weak D call TRBD1 (6 bases). This CDR3 is built from 15 residues. V lost 5 bases, J lost 3 bases, and 16 bases lay in between. The germline V gene encodes CDR1 MNHEY and CDR2 SVGAGI. The CDR3 DNA follows: TGTGCCAGCAGTCTATTGACAGGACGATACACTGAAGCTTTCTTT. Encoded protein: CASSLLTGRYTEAFF.

V gene TRBV19 combines with J gene TRBJ1-5; D unclear. Trimming took 5 bases from V and 6 from J, leaving 17 bases between them. This CDR3 is built from 15 residues. From germline, CDR1 is LNHDA and CDR2 SQIVND (reference sequence). The CDR3 sequence is CASSPTPGLGQPQHF. In DNA form, the CDR3 reads TGTGCCAGTAGTCCGACCCCAGGTTTGGGTCAGCCCCAGCATTTT.

The chain carries TRBV7-2 and TRBJ2-1, with TRBD2 matching 15 bases. Germline V lookup: CDR1 SGHTA, CDR2 FQGNSA. CDR3 length: 16 amino acids. V lost 6 bases, J lost 6 bases, and 6 bases stayed unmatched. The CDR3 nucleotides read TGTGCCAGCAGTTTTGGACTAGCGGGGGGGATCAATGAGCAGTTCTTC. Protein: CASSFGLAGGINEQFF.

The V call is TRBV4-3, the J call TRBJ2-3; either TRBD1 or TRBD2 may supply D (9 bases each). V was cut by 0 bases and J by 4 bases, with 29 bases left in between. This CDR3 contains 21 residues. The germline gives CDR1 LGHNA, CDR2 YSLEER. The CDR3 DNA sequence: TGCGCCAGCAGCCAAGACCCACAGGGGGCTCGAGCGGGGGGTCGCTCAGATACGCAGTATTTT. It specifies CASSQDPQGARAGGRSDTQYF.

The V call is TRBV27, the J call TRBJ1-1, with a weak D call TRBD1 (5 bases). The CDR3 is 11 residues long. Trimming took 5 bases from V and 6 from J, leaving 7 bases between them. Germline V gene lookup returns CDR1 MNHEY and CDR2 SMNVEV (reference sequence). The CDR3 nucleotides read TGTGCCAGCAGTCGGGGGGCTGAAGCTTTCTTT. Translation: CASSRGAEAFF.

This chain connects TRBV27 to TRBJ2-7, with TRBD2 matching over 10 bases. The CDR3 has 15 amino acids. J lost 4 bases, V lost 5 bases, and 8 bases had no gene match. CDR1 is MNHEY and CDR2 is SMNVEV in the germline V gene (reference sequence). The CDR3 DNA reads TGTGCCAGCAGTCCAGGAGCGGGAGGGGGTTACGAGCAGTACTTC. Translation: CASSPGAGGGYEQYF.

The gene calls are TRBV10-3 and TRBJ2-7, with 11 bases lining up with TRBD1. The CDR3 is 16 amino acids. CDR1 ENHRY and CDR2 SYGVKD come from the germline V gene. J was trimmed by 4 bases and V by 2 bases; bases with no gene match: 7. The CDR3 protein is CAISEAEGQGGYEQYF. The CDR3 DNA reads as TGTGCCATCAGTGAGGCGGAGGGACAGGGGGGGTACGAGCAGTACTTC.

The DNA of the CDR3 is TGTGCCAGCAGGATTGACAGGGTCGGTGGCTACACCTTC. This sequence encodes CASRIDRVGGYTF. The V call is TRBV6-1, the J call TRBJ1-2; 7 bases agree with TRBD1. Unmatched junction bases numbered 8, after V lost 6 bases and J lost 7 bases. Germline assignment: CDR1 MNHNS and CDR2 SASEGT. There are 13 residues in the CDR3.

This clone was counted a single time. J is TRBJ2-1 and V is TRBV12-5, with D unclear. The CDR3 extends over 12 amino acids. CDR1 LGHNT and CDR2 FRNRAP come from the germline V gene. V was cut by 2 bases and J by 5 bases, with 4 bases left in between. The CDR3 coding sequence is TGTGCTAGTGGTTTGATAAACAATGAGCAGTTCTTC. Its protein product is CASGLINNEQFF.

The rearrangement links TRBV19 to TRBJ1-4; the D is unclear. This CDR3 region has 16 residues. CDR1 and CDR2 from the germline V gene are LNHDA and SQIVND (reference sequence). The V gene lost 4 bases and the J gene lost 3 bases, with 15 bases spanning the gap. CDR3 in DNA: TGTGCCAGTAGTACTCCAGGAACTCCGGCTAATGAAAAACTGTTTTTT. Protein product: CASSTPGTPANEKLFF. The full variable domain, completed using reference TRBV19 and TRBJ1-4, is DGGITQSPKYLFRKEGQNVTLSCEQNLNHDAMYWYRQDPGQGLRLIYYSQIVNDFQKGDIAEGYSVSREKKESFPLTVTSAQKNPTAFYLCASSTPGTPANEKLFFGSGTQLSVL.

The chain couples TRBV30 to TRBJ2-2; D is possibly TRBD2 (6 bases). Germline V gene lookup returns CDR1 GTSNPN and CDR2 SVGIG (reference sequence). The V end was cut by 5 bases, the J end by 1 base, with 8 bases between. The CDR3 covers 13 residues. CDR3 region: CAWGTENTGELFF. The DNA of the CDR3 is TGTGCCTGGGGGACTGAGAACACCGGGGAGCTGTTTTTT.

This clone is a singleton in its sample. CDR3 nucleotide sequence: TGTGCCTGGAGTGTTAACAGCGGGAGAGAGCAGTTCTTC. Amino acids: CAWSVNSGREQFF. V is TRBV30 and J is TRBJ2-1; 8 bases are shared with TRBD2. V shed 0 bases and J 10 bases; nucleotides not matched to a gene: 5. Germline CDR1 and CDR2: GTSNPN and SVGIG (reference sequence). This CDR3 comprises 13 residues.

This clone was observed a single time. The V call is TRBV19, the J call TRBJ2-7; possibly TRBD2 for D (5 bases). With 5 bases removed from V and 1 base from J, the gap between germline ends came to 15 bases. CDR3 length: 15 residues. CDR1 is LNHDA, CDR2 SQIVND, per germline (reference sequence). DNA for the CDR3: TGTGCCAGTAGTGAAGTCCCTTGGACTTCCTACGAGCAGTACTTC. The encoded protein is CASSEVPWTSYEQYF.